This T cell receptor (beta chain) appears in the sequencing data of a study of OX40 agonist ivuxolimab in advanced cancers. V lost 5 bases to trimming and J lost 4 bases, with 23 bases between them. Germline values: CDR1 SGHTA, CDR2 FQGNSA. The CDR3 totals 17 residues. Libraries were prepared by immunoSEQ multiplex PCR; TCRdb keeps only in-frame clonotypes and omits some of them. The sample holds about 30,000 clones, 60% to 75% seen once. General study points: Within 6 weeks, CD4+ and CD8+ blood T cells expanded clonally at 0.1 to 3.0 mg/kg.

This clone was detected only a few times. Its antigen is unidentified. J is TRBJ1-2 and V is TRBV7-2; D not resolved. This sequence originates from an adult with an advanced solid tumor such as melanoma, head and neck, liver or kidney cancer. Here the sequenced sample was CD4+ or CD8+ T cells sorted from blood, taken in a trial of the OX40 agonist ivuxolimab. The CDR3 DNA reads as TGTGCCAGCAGCGCTCGGGATACAGCTCTACCCCTCTATGGCTACACCTTC. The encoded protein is CASSARDTALPLYGYTF.